This passage covers 8 T cell receptor beta chains from one sample sequenced in a study of blood T cells in healthy people across ages. The use of a sample-barcoded 5' primer and a J-beta primer mix characterized a second PCR of about 7 to 12 cycles. A single record per CDR3 protein comes from TCRdb applying MiXCR to the 5' RACE reads. The sample carries about 1.8 million distinct CDR3 sequences, about 50% recorded once. The source material was blood. These receptors were obtained from a woman aged 40 to 55 in good health.

The chain uses TRBV28 and TRBJ2-7; the D gene is possibly TRBD1 (6 bases). The CDR3 is 15 residues long. Germline-derived CDR1 and CDR2 are MDHEN and SYDVKM. The V gene lost 5 bases and the J gene lost 5 bases, with 19 bases spanning the gap. CDR3 region: CASSLSGTPLDEQYF. In nucleotides, the CDR3 is TGTGCCAGCAGTCTGAGTGGGACACCTCTTGACGAGCAGTACTTC. Filled out from reference TRBV28 and TRBJ2-7, the complete variable domain reads DVKVTQSSRYLVKRTGEKVFLECVQDMDHENMFWYRQDPGLGLRLIYFSYDVKMKEKGDIPEGYSVSREKKERFSLILESASTNQTSMYLCASSLSGTPLDEQYFGPGTRLTVT.

This rearrangement joins TRBV5-1 to TRBJ1-2; 9 bases line up with TRBD1. This CDR3 region has 15 residues. V lost 7 bases, J lost 2 bases, and 9 bases stayed unmatched. Germline lookup yields CDR1 SGHRS and CDR2 YFSETQ. CDR3 nucleotide sequence: TGCGCCAGCCGGTTGCGGACAGGGGACAACTATGGCTACACCTTC. Protein: CASRLRTGDNYGYTF. Complete variable domain (other parts from reference TRBV5-1 and TRBJ1-2): KAGVTQTPRYLIKTRGQQVTLSCSPISGHRSVSWYQQTPGQGLQFLFEYFSETQRNKGNFPGRFSGRQFSNSRSEMNVSTLELGDSALYLCASRLRTGDNYGYTFGSGTRLTVV.

This clonotype was picked up a small number of times. The gene calls are TRBV6-2 or TRBV6-3 and TRBJ2-7, with D perhaps assigned TRBD1 or TRBD2 (6 bases each). The germline V gene has CDR1 MNHEY and CDR2 SVGEGT. Trimming took 2 bases from V and 5 from J, leaving 16 bases between them. The CDR3 has 15 amino acids. CDR3 DNA sequence: TGTGCCAGCAGTTACGCGGGACAAAGCCTCCACGAGCAGTACTTC. Residues: CASSYAGQSLHEQYF.

CDR3 in amino acids: CASSLDSGFFETQYF. CDR3 nucleotides: TGTGCCAGCAGCTTAGATAGCGGGTTTTTTGAGACCCAGTACTTC. J is TRBJ2-5 and V is TRBV11-2; 7 nucleotides align to TRBD2. Germline trimming cut 0 bases from V and 5 bases from J; bases unmatched to any gene: 6. This CDR3 is built from 15 residues. Germline CDR1 and CDR2: SGHAT and FQNNGV.

In DNA form, the CDR3 reads TGTGCCAGCAGCGTAGAGCAGGGGAGGACCGGGGAGCTGTTTTTT. This sequence encodes CASSVEQGRTGELFF. The chain couples TRBV9 to TRBJ2-2; perhaps D is TRBD1 or TRBD2 (6 bases each). The CDR3 is 15 residues long. From germline, CDR1 is SGDLS and CDR2 YYNGEE. Trimming stripped 0 bases from V and 5 bases from J, with 11 bases between.

This clonotype came up a few times. The V call is TRBV7-2, the J call TRBJ2-1; 9 nucleotides match TRBD1. This CDR3 has 16 amino acids. Germline trimming cut 2 bases from V and 3 bases from J; bases unmatched to any gene: 5. Germline CDR1 is SGHTA and CDR2 is FQGNSA. DNA of the CDR3: TGTGCCAGCAGCTTATTACAGGGGGCAATCTACAATGAGCAGTTCTTC. It translates to CASSLLQGAIYNEQFF.

The DNA for the CDR3 is TGTGCCATCAGTGAGTCCGACAGGGGGCGCACAGATACGCAGTATTTT. Residues: CAISESDRGRTDTQYF. This sequence joins TRBV10-3 and TRBJ2-3; 10 bases agree with TRBD1. Germline CDR1 is ENHRY and CDR2 is SYGVKD. This CDR3 spans 16 amino acids. Trimming cost V 0 bases and J 1 base; bases outside gene matches: 1.

The chain uses TRBV4-1 and TRBJ2-1; D remains ambiguous. CDR1 and CDR2 (germline): MGHRA, YSYEKL. Trimming took 3 bases from V and 6 from J, leaving 6 bases between them. This CDR3 has 12 residues. CDR3 in amino acids: CASSQSSNEQFF. The CDR3 coding sequence is TGCGCCAGCAGCCAGTCTAGCAATGAGCAGTTCTTC.